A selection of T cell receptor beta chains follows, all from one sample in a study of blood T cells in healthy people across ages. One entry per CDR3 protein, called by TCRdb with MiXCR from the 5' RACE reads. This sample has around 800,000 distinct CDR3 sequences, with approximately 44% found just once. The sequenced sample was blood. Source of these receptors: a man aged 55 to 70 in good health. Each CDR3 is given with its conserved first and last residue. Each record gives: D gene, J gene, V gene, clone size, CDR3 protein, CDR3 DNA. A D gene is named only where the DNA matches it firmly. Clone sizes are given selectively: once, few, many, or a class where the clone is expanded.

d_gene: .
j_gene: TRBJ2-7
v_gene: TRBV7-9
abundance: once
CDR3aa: CASTFLGEQYF
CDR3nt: TGTGCCAGCACCTTCCTTGGCGAGCAGTACTTC

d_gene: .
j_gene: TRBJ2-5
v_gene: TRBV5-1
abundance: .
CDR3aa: CASSFKGSKQETQYF
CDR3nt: TGCGCCAGCAGCTTTAAAGGTTCGAAACAAGAGACCCAGTACTTC

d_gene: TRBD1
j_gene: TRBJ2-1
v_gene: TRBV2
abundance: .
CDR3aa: CASSEAPGQGNYNEQFF
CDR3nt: TGTGCCAGCAGTGAAGCACCGGGACAGGGAAACTACAATGAGCAGTTCTTC

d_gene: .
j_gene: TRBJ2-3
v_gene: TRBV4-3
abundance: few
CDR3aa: CASSYGGGDTQYF
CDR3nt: TGCGCCAGCAGCTACGGAGGTGGCGATACGCAGTATTTT

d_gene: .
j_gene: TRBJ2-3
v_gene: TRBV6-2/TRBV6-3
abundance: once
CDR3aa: CASSLETPTDTQYF
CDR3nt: TGTGCCAGCAGTCTAGAGACACCCACAGATACGCAGTATTTT

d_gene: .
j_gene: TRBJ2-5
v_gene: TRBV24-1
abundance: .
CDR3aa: CATSDGAAGSYQETQYF
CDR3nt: TGTGCCACCAGTGATGGCGCGGCAGGGTCGTACCAAGAGACCCAGTACTTC

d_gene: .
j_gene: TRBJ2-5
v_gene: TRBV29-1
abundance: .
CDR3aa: CSGYYIQETQYF
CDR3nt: TGCAGCGGCTACTATATTCAAGAGACCCAGTACTTC

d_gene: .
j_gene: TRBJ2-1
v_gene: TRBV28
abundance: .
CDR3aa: CASSFRAGSETQFF
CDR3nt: TGTGCCAGCAGTTTTCGGGCGGGGTCAGAGACCCAGTTCTTC

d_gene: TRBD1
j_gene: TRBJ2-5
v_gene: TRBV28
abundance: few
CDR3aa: CASSSPGTGQETQYF
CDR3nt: TGTGCCAGCAGTTCTCCCGGGACAGGACAAGAGACCCAGTACTTC

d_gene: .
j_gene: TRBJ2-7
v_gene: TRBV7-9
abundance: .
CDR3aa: CASSAGTDVSYEQYF
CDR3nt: TGTGCCAGCAGCGCCGGGACGGACGTCTCCTACGAGCAGTACTTC

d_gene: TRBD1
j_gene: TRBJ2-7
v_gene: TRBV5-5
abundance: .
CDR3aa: CASSPYGTGKEYEQYF
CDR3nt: TGTGCCAGCAGCCCTTACGGGACAGGGAAAGAGTACGAGCAGTACTTC

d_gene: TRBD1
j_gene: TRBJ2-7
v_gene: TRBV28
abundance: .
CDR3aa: CASSLGGQVLNEQYF
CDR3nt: TGTGCCAGCAGTTTAGGAGGACAGGTCCTTAACGAGCAGTACTTC

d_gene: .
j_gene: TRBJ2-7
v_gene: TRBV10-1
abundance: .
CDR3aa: CASSNTFEGQGINEQYF
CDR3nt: TGCGCCAGCAGTAATACCTTTGAGGGGCAGGGGATAAACGAGCAGTACTTC

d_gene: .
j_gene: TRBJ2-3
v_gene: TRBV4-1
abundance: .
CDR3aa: CASSQAPAETDAQYF
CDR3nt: TGCGCCAGCAGCCAAGCACCGGCGGAAACAGATGCGCAGTATTTT

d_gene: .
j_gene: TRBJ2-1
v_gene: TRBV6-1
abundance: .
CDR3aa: CASERLPRAYNEQFF
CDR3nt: TGTGCCAGCGAGAGGCTCCCCCGTGCATACAATGAGCAGTTCTTC

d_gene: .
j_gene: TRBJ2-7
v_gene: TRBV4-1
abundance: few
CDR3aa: CASSYSEAYEQYF
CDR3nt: TGCGCCAGCAGTTACAGTGAAGCCTACGAGCAGTACTTC

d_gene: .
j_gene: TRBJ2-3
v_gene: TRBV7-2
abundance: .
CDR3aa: CASSIRQDTDTQYF
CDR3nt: TGTGCCAGCAGCATTAGACAGGACACAGATACGCAGTATTTT

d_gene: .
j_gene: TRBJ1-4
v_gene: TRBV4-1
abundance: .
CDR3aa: CASSQDLGREYEKLFF
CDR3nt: TGCGCCAGCAGCCAAGATCTTGGCAGGGAGTACGAAAAACTGTTTTTT

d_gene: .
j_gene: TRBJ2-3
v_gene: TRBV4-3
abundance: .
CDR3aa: CASSPSGIARAASTDTQYF
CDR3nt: TGCGCCAGCAGCCCAAGTGGTATAGCGAGGGCCGCTAGCACAGATACGCAGTATTTT

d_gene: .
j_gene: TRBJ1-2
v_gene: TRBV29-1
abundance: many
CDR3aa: CSVARTGIGYTF
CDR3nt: TGCAGCGTTGCCAGAACAGGGATTGGCTACACCTTC

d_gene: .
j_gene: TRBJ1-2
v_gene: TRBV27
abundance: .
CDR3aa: CASSPRETTVANYGYTF
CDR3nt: TGTGCCAGCAGCCCCCGAGAAACTACCGTCGCTAACTATGGCTACACCTTC

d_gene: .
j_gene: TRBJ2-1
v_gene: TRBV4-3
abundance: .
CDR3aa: CASSQDLAINEQFF
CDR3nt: TGCGCCAGCAGCCAAGATCTCGCGATCAATGAGCAGTTCTTC